Presented here are 8 T cell receptor beta chains from one specimen sequenced in a study of tumor-infiltrating lymphocytes in localized non-small cell lung cancer. Measured with immunoSEQ multiplex PCR; TCRdb has only the in-frame clones, and not every one. The table shows 5,200 or so clones, with approximately 66% occurring only once. The sample comprised lung tumor tissue. The receptors originated from a human donor with non-small cell lung cancer.

The CDR3 loop reads CASSLDLTKEQFF. CDR3 nucleotides: TGTGCCAGCAGCTTAGATCTCACTAAAGAGCAGTTCTTC. J is TRBJ2-1 and V is TRBV11-3; D is undetermined. The V end lost 0 bases, the J end lost 10 bases, and 10 bases lay between the germline ends. This CDR3 contains 13 residues. Germline values: CDR1 SGHNT, CDR2 YENEEA.

The V gene is TRBV19, the J gene TRBJ2-2; 7 bases agree with TRBD1. Trimming at V came to 6 bases and at J to 6 bases, leaving 4 bases not matched to a gene. The CDR3 loop spans 13 amino acids. Germline lookup yields CDR1 LNHDA and CDR2 SQIVND (reference sequence). The CDR3 loop is CASRGRGSGELFF. The CDR3 nucleotides are TGTGCCAGTAGGGGCAGGGGGTCCGGGGAGCTGTTTTTT. Full variable domain (remainder filled in from reference TRBV19 and TRBJ2-2): DGGITQSPKYLFRKEGQNVTLSCEQNLNHDAMYWYRQDPGQGLRLIYYSQIVNDFQKGDIAEGYSVSREKKESFPLTVTSAQKNPTAFYLCASRGRGSGELFFGEGSRLTVL.

This rearrangement joins TRBV2 to TRBJ1-6; D is undetermined. Germline V gene lookup returns CDR1 SNHLY and CDR2 FYNNEI. Trimming left V 2 bases short and J 6 bases short, with 2 bases between. The CDR3 runs to 12 residues. CDR3 protein: CASSETNSPLHF. CDR3 bases: TGTGCCAGCAGTGAAACTAATTCACCCCTCCACTTT.

The CDR3 bases are TGTGCCAGCAGTTTAGAGGCAGGAGCCTATGGCTACACCTTC. As protein: CASSLEAGAYGYTF. V and J are TRBV28 and TRBJ1-2; D remains ambiguous. The CDR3 is made up of 14 amino acids. V was cut by 2 bases and J by 4 bases, with 11 bases left in between. Per germline, CDR1 MDHEN and CDR2 SYDVKM.

The genes are TRBV25-1 and TRBJ1-4, with a possible D match to TRBD1 (6 bases). The CDR3 extends over 15 amino acids. Germline V CDR1 and CDR2: MGHDK, SYGVNS. Between the trimmed V and J ends, which lost 7 bases and 3 bases, there was a span of 15 bases. CDR3 residues: CASTQGGLANEKLFF. The CDR3 DNA follows: TGTGCCAGCACTCAAGGGGGGCTGGCTAATGAAAAACTGTTTTTT.

In this sample, this clone turned up once. This chain links TRBV7-2 with TRBJ2-5; D gene unclear. Trimming shortened V by 1 base and J by 2 bases, and 5 bases separated the two germline ends. The CDR3 runs to 13 residues. CDR1 and CDR2 from the germline V gene are SGHTA and FQGNSA. CDR3 DNA: TGTGCCAGCAGCTTAGGCAGGCAAGAGACCCAGTACTTC. This codes for CASSLGRQETQYF. Drawing the rest from reference TRBV7-2 and TRBJ2-5, the complete variable domain is GAGVSQSPSNKVTEKGKDVELRCDPISGHTALYWYRQSLGQGLEFLIYFQGNSAPDKSGLPSDRFSAERTGGSVSTLTIQRTQQEDSAVYLCASSLGRQETQYFGPGTRLLVL.

This clone was picked up a small number of times. The rearrangement links TRBV5-4 to TRBJ2-1, with D unclear. CDR3 length: 14 residues. Germline CDR1 SGHNT, CDR2 YYREEE (reference sequence). V was trimmed by 0 bases and J by 1 base, leaving 5 bases between them. The CDR3 spells CASSLVSSYNEQFF. As DNA, the CDR3 is TGTGCCAGCAGCTTGGTCAGTTCCTACAATGAGCAGTTCTTC.

There are a few counts of this clone. J is TRBJ1-4 and V is TRBV5-4; TRBD1 is a possible D gene (6 bases). Germline CDR1 is SGHNT and CDR2 is YYREEE (reference sequence). The CDR3 covers 14 residues. Trimming cost V 5 bases and J 10 bases, with 18 bases left between them. DNA of the CDR3: TGTGCCAGCAGTCCAGGGGTGAAGTCGCCAAAACTGTTTTTT. Translating gives CASSPGVKSPKLFF.